A single sample gave rise to the 32 T cell receptor beta chains below, sequenced in a study of memory CD4+ T cells and cytomegalovirus serostatus. The data were produced by immunoSEQ multiplex PCR, yet TCRdb's version contains in-frame clones alone and is incomplete. The table lists around 41,000 clones, 76% of them singletons, with roughly 6.5% in the top ten. The sort gate was single viable CD3+CD4+CD8-CD45RO+ cells for memory CD4+ T cells. Sequencing was done on a sample of memory CD4+ T cells from blood. These receptors originate from an adult in good health and CMV-seronegative.

The chain has TRBV6-5 and TRBJ2-1; 10 bases align to TRBD2. The CDR3 loop spans 15 amino acids. The V gene's germline CDR1 is MNHEY and CDR2 SVGAGI. Trimming cost V 5 bases and J 5 bases; bases outside gene matches: 6. CDR3 DNA sequence: TGTGCCAGCAGTCAACTAGCGGGGTTCAACAATGAGCAGTTCTTC. Translating it yields CASSQLAGFNNEQFF.

This clone appeared a few times. The rearrangement joins TRBV29-1 to TRBJ1-1; 7 positions agree with TRBD1. The CDR3 is 13 amino acids. CDR1 is SQVTM and CDR2 is ANQGSEA in the germline V gene. With 6 bases clipped from V and 8 bases from J, the junction kept 12 bases outside the gene matches. As DNA, the CDR3 is TGCAGCGTCCTTGGACAGGTCTTGGGCGAAGCTTTCTTT. This gives the protein CSVLGQVLGEAFF.

The rearrangement links TRBV28 to TRBJ1-3; 7 positions agree with TRBD1. The CDR3 is 16 amino acids. Per germline, CDR1 MDHEN and CDR2 SYDVKM. V trimming: 5 bases; J trimming: 4 bases; junction bases outside the gene matches: 11. The CDR3 nucleotides are TGTGCCAGCAGTCCCCCGCCGGGACAGCGGGGAAACACCATATATTTT. This gives the protein CASSPPPGQRGNTIYF.

V usage is TRBV9 and J usage is TRBJ1-3; D is unclear. V dropped 4 bases and J dropped 0 bases, with 11 bases sitting between them. Looked up from germline, CDR1 is SGDLS and CDR2 is YYNGEE. There are 15 residues in the CDR3. CDR3 amino acids: CASSKGPSSGNTIYF. The CDR3 DNA reads TGTGCCAGCAGCAAAGGACCTTCCTCTGGAAACACCATATATTTT.

In DNA form, the CDR3 reads TGCAGCGTTAAGCACTCGGGTCCGGGAAACACCATATATTTT. It codes for CSVKHSGPGNTIYF. This chain uses TRBV29-1 with TRBJ1-3; D gene ambiguous. CDR1 and CDR2 (germline): SQVTM, ANQGSEA. CDR3 length equals 14 residues. With 5 bases removed from V and 4 bases from J, the gap between germline ends came to 15 bases.

In this sample, this clone turned up once. The chain has TRBV19 and TRBJ2-2; 7 bases line up with TRBD2. Trimming cost V 3 bases and J 0 bases; bases outside gene matches: 7. Germline V gives CDR1 LNHDA, CDR2 SQIVND (reference sequence). This CDR3 comprises 17 residues. The CDR3 region is CASSIRALAANTGELFF. As DNA, the CDR3 is TGTGCCAGTAGTATTAGAGCGCTAGCGGCGAACACCGGGGAGCTGTTTTTT.

The chain uses TRBV2 and TRBJ2-2; D is perhaps TRBD1 (5 bases). This CDR3 has 14 amino acids. Germline-derived CDR1 and CDR2 are SNHLY and FYNNEI. CDR3 loop: CALQAGFNTGELFF. The CDR3 nucleotides are TGTGCGCTTCAGGCAGGGTTTAACACCGGGGAGCTGTTTTTT.

The CDR3 region is CASRNPGATSGNTIYF. CDR3 sequence (DNA): TGTGCCAGTAGGAACCCAGGGGCGACCTCTGGAAACACCATATATTTT. V is TRBV19 and J is TRBJ1-3; TRBD1 might be the D (6 bases). CDR3 size: 16 residues. With 6 bases removed from V and 0 bases from J, the gap between germline ends came to 15 bases. Germline CDR1 is LNHDA and CDR2 is SQIVND (reference sequence). Looking up the rest from reference TRBV19 and TRBJ1-3 gives the full variable domain: DGGITQSPKYLFRKEGQNVTLSCEQNLNHDAMYWYRQDPGQGLRLIYYSQIVNDFQKGDIAEGYSVSREKKESFPLTVTSAQKNPTAFYLCASRNPGATSGNTIYFGEGSWLTVV.

The rearrangement joins TRBV29-1 to TRBJ2-3; 8 nucleotides agree with TRBD1. From germline, CDR1 is SQVTM and CDR2 ANQGSEA. J was trimmed by 2 bases and V by 5 bases; bases with no gene match: 12. This CDR3 comprises 16 residues. As DNA, the CDR3 is TGCAGCGTTCCAATGCGGGACAGGAGTCTCACAGATACGCAGTATTTT. Its protein product is CSVPMRDRSLTDTQYF.

The chain carries TRBV5-6 and TRBJ1-3, with D hard to call. Germline loops: CDR1 SGHDT, CDR2 YYEEEE. The CDR3 is made up of 14 amino acids. Deletions cut 0 bases from V and 5 bases from J, with 9 bases between. The CDR3, as DNA: TGTGCCAGCAGCTTGGCCATTCGGCGAAACACCATATATTTT. It yields the protein CASSLAIRRNTIYF.

V usage is TRBV27 and J usage is TRBJ2-7; 10 positions agree with TRBD1. The CDR3 runs to 15 residues. Unmatched junction bases numbered 5, after V lost 1 base and J lost 5 bases. Germline CDR1 is MNHEY and CDR2 is SMNVEV (reference sequence). The CDR3 region is CASSLYGTGAHEQYF. Written as DNA, the CDR3 is TGTGCCAGCAGTTTATACGGGACAGGGGCCCACGAGCAGTACTTC.

This clone has more than one count but fewer than ten. The chain has TRBV19 and TRBJ1-5; D uncertain. Trimming took 2 bases from V and 3 from J, leaving 5 bases between them. Germline assignment: CDR1 LNHDA and CDR2 SQIVND (reference sequence). CDR3 length: 13 amino acids. The CDR3: CASSIQANQPQHF. The CDR3 DNA sequence: TGTGCCAGTAGTATACAGGCCAATCAGCCCCAGCATTTT.

The chain is built from TRBV30 and TRBJ1-5, with D perhaps matching TRBD1 (6 bases). The CDR3 covers 14 residues. Trimming stripped 1 base from V and 7 bases from J, with 14 bases between. CDR1 GTSNPN and CDR2 SVGIG come from the germline V gene (reference sequence). CDR3 in DNA: TGTGCCTGGAGTGATAAAGGGGGTAGCCAGCCCCAGCATTTT. Amino acid sequence: CAWSDKGGSQPQHF.

The rearrangement uses TRBV28 and TRBJ2-7, with TRBD1 matching 11 bases. Germline lookup yields CDR1 MDHEN and CDR2 SYDVKM. The CDR3 contains 16 residues. The junction had 7 bases not matched to a gene; V was cut back by 6 bases and J by 0 bases. This CDR3 reads CASSPGTGGISYEQYF. DNA of the CDR3: TGTGCCAGCAGCCCGGGGACAGGGGGGATCTCCTACGAGCAGTACTTC.

This clone has more than one count but fewer than ten. The gene calls are TRBV6-1 and TRBJ2-7, with a weak D call TRBD2 (6 bases). This CDR3 is 14 amino acids long. Trimming cost V 2 bases and J 2 bases, with 10 bases left between them. CDR1 is MNHNS, CDR2 SASEGT, per germline. The DNA of the CDR3 is TGTGCCAGCAGTGAAAGGTGGGAGGCCTACGAGCAGTACTTC. Translated: CASSERWEAYEQYF.

The J gene is TRBJ2-5, the V gene TRBV5-8; 12 positions agree with TRBD2. The CDR3 runs to 13 residues. Germline CDR1 and CDR2: SGHTS and YDEGEE. V trimming: 0 bases; J trimming: 14 bases; junction bases outside the gene matches: 5. The CDR3 loop reads CASSLAASGRAYF. The CDR3 DNA reads as TGTGCCAGCAGCTTGGCCGCTAGCGGGAGGGCCTACTTC.

The V call is TRBV6-6, the J call TRBJ1-5; tentative D call: TRBD1 (5 bases). Trimming cost V 4 bases and J 4 bases, with 14 bases left between them. In germline, CDR1 is MNHNY, CDR2 SVGAGI (reference sequence). The length of the CDR3 is 15 residues. CDR3 sequence reads: CASSSGAGRNQPQHF. The CDR3 nucleotides read TGTGCCAGCAGTTCTGGGGCCGGGAGGAATCAGCCCCAGCATTTT.

The V and J genes are TRBV10-3 and TRBJ2-2; a possible D gene is TRBD1 (6 bases). Trimming stripped 6 bases from V and 2 bases from J, with 13 bases between. The length of the CDR3 is 15 residues. Germline V CDR1 and CDR2: ENHRY, SYGVKD. The CDR3 nucleotides read TGTGCCATCAGCGCCGGACAGCTTAACACCGGGGAGCTGTTTTTT. Protein: CAISAGQLNTGELFF.

By sample fraction, this clone is medium-sized. The V and J genes are TRBV9 and TRBJ2-1, with a weak D call TRBD2 (6 bases). CDR3 size: 15 residues. Trimming shortened V by 0 bases and J by 4 bases, and 11 bases separated the two germline ends. From germline, CDR1 is SGDLS and CDR2 YYNGEE. The CDR3 here is CASSVGGSGYNEQFF. CDR3 DNA sequence: TGTGCCAGCAGCGTAGGTGGTAGCGGATACAATGAGCAGTTCTTC.

This clone turned up a few times. The chain has TRBV19 and TRBJ2-5; 7 nucleotides agree with TRBD1. The V gene end was trimmed by 6 bases and the J gene end by 5 bases; junction bases not matched to a gene: 9. The CDR3 runs 14 residues. The germline CDR1 and CDR2 sequences are LNHDA and SQIVND (reference sequence). CDR3 protein: CASRRQGSGETQYF. CDR3 in DNA: TGTGCCAGTAGAAGACAGGGAAGCGGCGAGACCCAGTACTTC.

This clone was seen more than once but under ten times. V gene TRBV4-3 combines with J gene TRBJ2-7; the D gene is possibly TRBD1 (5 bases). The CDR3 loop spans 15 amino acids. Trimming took off 1 base at V and 5 bases at J, with 15 bases between the two ends. Germline V lookup: CDR1 LGHNA, CDR2 YSLEER. As DNA, the CDR3 is TGCGCCAGCAGCCAAGTAGGCAGGGATGCTGACGAGCAGTACTTC. It specifies CASSQVGRDADEQYF.

The chain employs TRBV7-2 and TRBJ1-5; D gene ambiguous. Germline V gene lookup returns CDR1 SGHTA and CDR2 FQGNSA. The V end was cut by 1 base, the J end by 4 bases, with 8 bases between. This CDR3 has 14 amino acids. The CDR3 DNA follows: TGTGCCAGCAGCTTAGATGGGGTAAATCAGCCCCAGCATTTT. Its protein product is CASSLDGVNQPQHF.

A word on this clone: Other DNA sequences in this specimen translate into the identical CDR3. The J gene is TRBJ1-6, the V gene TRBV15; D unresolved. Germline V gene sequence: CDR1 LNHNV, CDR2 YYDKDF (reference sequence). Trimming stripped 3 bases from V and 10 bases from J, with 10 bases between. The CDR3 is 13 residues long. Here the CDR3 DNA reads TGTGCCACCAGCAGGGGAAGAGGCTCACCCCTCCACTTT. It encodes CATSRGRGSPLHF.

The genes are TRBV18 and TRBJ2-7; D may match TRBD1 or TRBD2 (6 bases each). V was trimmed by 2 bases and J by 4 bases, leaving 15 bases between them. CDR1 and CDR2 (germline): KGHSH, LQKENI. This CDR3 contains 15 residues. The CDR3 loop is CASSPNPGGEYEQYF. In DNA, the CDR3 is TGTGCCAGCTCACCAAATCCCGGGGGCGAATACGAGCAGTACTTC.

V gene TRBV28 combines with J gene TRBJ2-1; 12 bases are a match to TRBD2. Germline-derived CDR1 and CDR2 are MDHEN and SYDVKM. The CDR3 contains 17 residues. The V segment lost 4 bases and the J segment 6 bases; nucleotides outside the gene matches: 10. The CDR3 is CASSSPGTSGLGNEQFF. CDR3 sequence (DNA): TGTGCCAGCAGTTCGCCCGGGACTAGCGGGTTGGGCAATGAGCAGTTCTTC.

The gene calls are TRBV5-1 and TRBJ1-2; TRBD1 matches at 12 bases. V lost 2 bases, J lost 7 bases, and 3 bases stayed unmatched. The CDR3 totals 14 residues. From germline, CDR1 is SGHRS and CDR2 YFSETQ. CDR3 coding DNA: TGCGCCAGCAGCTTTGGGACAGGGGGCTTTGGCTACACCTTC. This gives the protein CASSFGTGGFGYTF. The whole variable domain, remainder taken from reference TRBV5-1 and TRBJ1-2, is KAGVTQTPRYLIKTRGQQVTLSCSPISGHRSVSWYQQTPGQGLQFLFEYFSETQRNKGNFPGRFSGRQFSNSRSEMNVSTLELGDSALYLCASSFGTGGFGYTFGSGTRLTVV.

This clone was picked up one time. The genes are TRBV10-3 and TRBJ2-3, with TRBD2 as a possible D gene (6 bases). V was trimmed by 8 bases and J by 4 bases, leaving 13 bases between them. CDR1 is ENHRY, CDR2 SYGVKD, per germline. CDR3 length: 13 amino acids. CDR3 sequence reads: CAIGYGTPDTQYF. DNA of the CDR3: TGTGCCATCGGGTATGGGACTCCAGATACGCAGTATTTT.

V usage is TRBV4-3 and J usage is TRBJ2-2; D is ambiguous. From germline, CDR1 is LGHNA and CDR2 YSLEER. The ends were cut back, 0 bases at V and 1 base at J, with 9 bases in the middle. The CDR3 has 16 amino acids. The CDR3 spells CASSQEGSVNTGELFF. CDR3 nucleotides: TGCGCCAGCAGCCAAGAGGGTTCGGTGAACACCGGGGAGCTGTTTTTT.

The chain recombines TRBV2 with TRBJ2-5, with D uncertain. CDR3 length: 14 residues. Germline values: CDR1 SNHLY, CDR2 FYNNEI. V lost 1 base and J 9 bases, leaving 15 bases between the germline ends. CDR3 nucleotides: TGTGCCAGCAGTGAAGGCCAGAACGTTGGACCCCAGTACTTC. Amino acid sequence: CASSEGQNVGPQYF.

As to this clone: The junction departs from germline at one end; a sequencing error may be responsible. The chain uses TRBV7-2 and TRBJ1-6; D is possibly TRBD1 (6 bases). The CDR3 runs to 15 residues. Germline V gene data show CDR1 as SGHTA and CDR2 as FQGNSA. The CDR3 here is CASRLDWGGDSPLHF. CDR3 nucleotide sequence: TGTGCCAGCAGATTAGACTGGGGGGGCGATTCACCCCTCCACTTT.

The chain uses TRBV19 and TRBJ1-5, with D possibly TRBD1 on 5 matching bases. The CDR3 runs 16 residues. Germline CDR1 LNHDA, CDR2 SQIVND (reference sequence). V was clipped by 1 base and J by 1 base, with 11 bases between them. CDR3 region: CASSIAGLKSNQPQHF. In nucleotides, the CDR3 is TGTGCCAGTAGTATAGCAGGGTTAAAGAGCAATCAGCCCCAGCATTTT.

The J gene is TRBJ2-1, the V gene TRBV5-1; weak D call: TRBD2 (5 bases). The CDR3 consists of 14 residues. The V end lost 4 bases, the J end lost 8 bases, and 16 bases lay between the germline ends. Germline V gene lookup returns CDR1 SGHRS and CDR2 YFSETQ. CDR3 region: CASSGGPTKYEQFF. CDR3 nucleotides: TGCGCCAGCAGCGGCGGGCCTACTAAGTATGAGCAGTTCTTC. Looking up the rest from reference TRBV5-1 and TRBJ2-1 gives the full variable domain: KAGVTQTPRYLIKTRGQQVTLSCSPISGHRSVSWYQQTPGQGLQFLFEYFSETQRNKGNFPGRFSGRQFSNSRSEMNVSTLELGDSALYLCASSGGPTKYEQFFGPGTRLTVL.